Each of the 10 T cell receptor beta chains below was sequenced from the same sample in a study of T-cell memory formation after mild COVID-19. TCRdb analysed the 5' RACE reads with MiXCR anew, one entry per CDR3 protein. The sample has around 510,000 distinct CDR3 sequences, roughly 21% seen once. Material: PBMCs or a T cell subset sorted from them (not recorded which). These receptors all come from an adult woman who had mild COVID-19 (a few samples of this study predate the infection). Cell type and time point are not known.

The chain carries TRBV10-1 and TRBJ1-1, with TRBD1 identical over 9 bases. The CDR3 is made up of 19 amino acids. With 4 bases clipped from V and 1 base from J, the junction kept 16 bases outside the gene matches. CDR1 and CDR2 (germline): WNHNN, SYGVQD (reference sequence). This chain's CDR3 is CASSGLAGDRDGKNTEAFF. DNA for the CDR3: TGCGCCAGCAGTGGTCTTGCGGGGGACAGGGACGGAAAGAACACTGAAGCTTTCTTT.

This clonotype appeared once. The rearrangement uses TRBV6-5 and TRBJ2-7; 7 bases are shared with TRBD1. The germline gives CDR1 MNHEY, CDR2 SVGAGI. This CDR3 comprises 12 residues. With 6 bases clipped from V and 5 bases from J, the junction kept 4 bases outside the gene matches. CDR3 DNA: TGTGCCAGCAGGTCACAGGGGAACGAGCAGTACTTC. Translating gives CASRSQGNEQYF.

This chain links TRBV24-1 with TRBJ2-1; D gene ambiguous. The germline V gene encodes CDR1 KGHDR and CDR2 SFDVKD. The CDR3 is made up of 15 amino acids. V was pared by 6 bases and J by 2 bases, with 13 bases between. The CDR3 sequence is CATSLSQGAYNEQFF. The CDR3 coding sequence is TGTGCCACCAGTCTCTCACAAGGAGCCTACAATGAGCAGTTCTTC.

The chain carries TRBV12-3 or TRBV12-4 and TRBJ2-3; tentatively, D is TRBD2 (6 bases). This CDR3 region has 15 residues. V was clipped by 6 bases and J by 2 bases, with 15 bases between them. The CDR3 loop reads CASRRTSLLTDTQYF. The CDR3 nucleotides read TGTGCCAGCAGAAGAACTAGCTTGCTCACAGATACGCAGTATTTT.

The rearrangement links TRBV24-1 to TRBJ2-5; 12 nucleotides align to TRBD2. CDR3 size: 16 residues. V was pared by 3 bases and J by 6 bases, with 7 bases of the junction left unmatched. Germline CDR1 reads KGHDR; CDR2 reads SFDVKD. The CDR3 loop reads CATSDPLAGGPKTQYF. The CDR3 DNA reads TGTGCCACCAGTGATCCTCTAGCGGGGGGGCCCAAGACCCAGTACTTC.

Only a few counts were recorded for this clonotype. J is TRBJ2-3 and V is TRBV12-3 or TRBV12-4; possibly TRBD1 for D (5 bases). The CDR3 covers 13 residues. The V gene lost 6 bases and the J gene lost 3 bases, with 10 bases spanning the gap. CDR3 residues: CASRDDRTDTQYF. The DNA of the CDR3 is TGTGCCAGCAGGGATGACAGAACAGATACGCAGTATTTT.

This clonotype was seen more than once but under ten times. The chain has TRBV4-2 and TRBJ2-3; D unclear. Germline CDR1 is LGHNA and CDR2 is YNFKEQ. The CDR3 runs 15 residues. The ends were cut back, 0 bases at V and 2 bases at J, with 9 bases in the middle. CDR3 region: CASSQDLTDTDTQYF. CDR3 sequence (DNA): TGTGCCAGCAGCCAAGATTTGACTGACACAGATACGCAGTATTTT.

CDR3 bases: TGTGCCAGCAGTGAAGCCAGGGGGGGCCCCCAGCATTTT. Translation gives CASSEARGGPQHF. This sequence joins TRBV2 and TRBJ1-5; TRBD1 matches at 7 bases. Germline CDR1 reads SNHLY; CDR2 reads FYNNEI. Losses at the gene ends were 0 bases for V and 10 bases for J; bases not matched to a gene: 3. The CDR3 sequence is 13 residues long.

Concerning this clonotype itself: Because the CDR3 is missing its conserved closing phenylalanine or tryptophan, this is likely a read error. The V call is TRBV5-1, the J call TRBJ2-3, with D tentatively TRBD1 or TRBD2 (5 bases each). V gave up 1 base and J gave up 4 bases, with 7 bases separating them. The CDR3 extends over 13 amino acids. Germline V gene data show CDR1 as SGHRS and CDR2 as YFSETQ. CDR3 bases: TGCGCCAGCAGCTTGATGGGGGCAGATACGCAGTATCTT. Translating gives CASSLMGADTQYL.

CDR3 in amino acids: CASSYSAEAQHF. In nucleotides, the CDR3 is TGTGCCAGCAGTTACTCGGCCGAAGCCCAGCATTTT. The chain carries TRBV6-2 or TRBV6-3 and TRBJ1-5; D remains unclear. V shed 0 bases and J shed 11 bases, with 8 bases lying between them. This CDR3 spans 12 amino acids. Germline CDR1 and CDR2: MNHEY and SVGEGT.